Described below is a single TCR beta chain sequence and its context. What it binds is not known. Processing released intraepithelial and lamina propria lymphocytes from the graft tissue. This sample is drawn from a study of graft-versus-host responses after intestinal transplantation. On the study more broadly: Transplantation in recipients was multivisceral, liver-intestinal, or isolated intestinal. Overall study results and limits: Peak levels of circulating GvH clones tracked with early post-transplant HvG declines.

With 6 bases clipped from V and 7 bases from J, the junction kept 7 bases outside the gene matches. This CDR3 spans 14 amino acids. CDR1 LNHDA and CDR2 SQIVND come from the germline V gene (reference sequence). The method was immunoSEQ multiplex PCR; TCRdb's version includes in-frame clones alone and lacks a portion of them. The sample shows around 37,000 clones, 87% of them seen only once. Specimen: ileum tissue, collected approximately 200 days after intestinal transplant. This TCR derives from a human patient who received an intestinal transplant, so some T cells may come from the graft donor. The rearrangement uses TRBV19 and TRBJ2-2; 8 bases agree with TRBD1. The CDR3 sequence: CASSDRGGVGELFF. CDR3 DNA sequence: TGTGCCAGTAGCGACAGGGGCGGAGTCGGGGAGCTGTTTTTT.